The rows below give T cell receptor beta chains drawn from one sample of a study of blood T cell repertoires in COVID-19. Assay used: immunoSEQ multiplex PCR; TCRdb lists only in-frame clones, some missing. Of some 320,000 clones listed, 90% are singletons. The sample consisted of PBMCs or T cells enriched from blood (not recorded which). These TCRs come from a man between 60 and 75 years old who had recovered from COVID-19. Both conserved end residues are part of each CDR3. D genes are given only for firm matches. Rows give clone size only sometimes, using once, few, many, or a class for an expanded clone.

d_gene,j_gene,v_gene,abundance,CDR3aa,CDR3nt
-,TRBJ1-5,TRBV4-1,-,CASSQLGGPQHF,TGCGCCAGCAGCCAACTCGGTGGGCCCCAGCATTTT
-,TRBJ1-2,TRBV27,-,CASSLSRGNGYTF,TGTGCCAGCAGTTTATCTAGGGGAAATGGCTACACCTTC
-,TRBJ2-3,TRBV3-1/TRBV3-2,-,CASSQGRYTDTQYF,TGTGCCAGCAGCCAGGGGAGATACACAGATACGCAGTATTTT
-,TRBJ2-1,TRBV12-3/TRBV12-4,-,CASRRDLQNEQFF,TGTGCCAGCAGGCGGGACTTGCAAAATGAGCAGTTCTTC
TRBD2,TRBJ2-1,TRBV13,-,CASSLLGGGAHNEQFF,TGTGCCAGCAGCCTCCTCGGCGGGGGGGCTCACAATGAGCAGTTCTTC
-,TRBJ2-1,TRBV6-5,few,CASSPSRYNEQFF,TGTGCCAGCAGCCCAAGTCGGTACAATGAGCAGTTCTTC
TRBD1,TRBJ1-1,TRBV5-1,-,CASSLTGVNTEAFF,TGCGCCAGCAGCCTTACAGGGGTAAACACTGAAGCTTTCTTT
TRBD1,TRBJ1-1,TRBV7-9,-,CASTLGTGAVNTEAFF,TGTGCCAGCACCCTTGGGACAGGGGCGGTAAACACTGAAGCTTTCTTT
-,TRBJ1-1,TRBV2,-,CASSVFRVWDTEAFF,TGTGCCAGCAGTGTTTTCAGGGTGTGGGACACTGAAGCTTTCTTT
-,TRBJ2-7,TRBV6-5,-,CASAIFYYEQYF,TGTGCCAGCGCGATCTTTTACTACGAGCAGTACTTC
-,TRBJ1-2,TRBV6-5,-,CASSCDRGLDYGYTF,TGTGCCAGCAGTTGCGATAGGGGACTAGACTATGGCTACACCTTC
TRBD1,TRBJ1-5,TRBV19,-,CASKGQGTNQPQHF,TGTGCCAGTAAAGGACAGGGTACAAATCAGCCCCAGCATTTT
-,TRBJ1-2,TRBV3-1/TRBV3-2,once,CASSQRGGLMSGYTF,TGTGCCAGCAGCCAGAGAGGAGGCCTCATGAGTGGCTACACCTTC
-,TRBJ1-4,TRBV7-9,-,CASSPGTQFGEKLFF,TGTGCCAGCAGCCCCGGGACACAATTTGGGGAAAAACTGTTTTTT